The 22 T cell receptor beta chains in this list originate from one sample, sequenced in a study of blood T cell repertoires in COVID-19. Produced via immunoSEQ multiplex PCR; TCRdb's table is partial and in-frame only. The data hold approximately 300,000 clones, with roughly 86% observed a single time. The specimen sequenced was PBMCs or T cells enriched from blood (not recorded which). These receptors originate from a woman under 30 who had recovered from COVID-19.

The CDR3 reads CASSFNGRGPNNPGELFF. In DNA form, the CDR3 reads TGTGCCAGCAGTTTTAACGGCAGGGGCCCCAACAATCCCGGGGAGCTGTTTTTT. J is TRBJ2-2 and V is TRBV27; maybe TRBD1 (6 bases). The germline V gene encodes CDR1 MNHEY and CDR2 SMNVEV (reference sequence). Trimming took off 3 bases at V and 6 bases at J, with 23 bases between the two ends. The CDR3 is made up of 18 amino acids.

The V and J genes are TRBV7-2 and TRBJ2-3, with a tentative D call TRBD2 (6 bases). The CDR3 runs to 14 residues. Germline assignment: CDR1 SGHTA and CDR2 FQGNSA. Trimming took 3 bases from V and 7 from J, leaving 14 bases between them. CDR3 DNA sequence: TGTGCCAGCAGCTTGGCGACTAGTTTAAATACGCAGTATTTT. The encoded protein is CASSLATSLNTQYF.

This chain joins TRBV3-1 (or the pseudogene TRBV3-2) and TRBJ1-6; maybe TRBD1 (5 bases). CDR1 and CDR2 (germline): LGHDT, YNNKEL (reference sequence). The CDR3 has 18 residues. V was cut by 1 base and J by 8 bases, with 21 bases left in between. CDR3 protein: CASSQGREWAGYYSPLHF. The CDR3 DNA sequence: TGTGCCAGCAGCCAAGGCCGAGAATGGGCAGGGTATTATTCACCCCTCCACTTT.

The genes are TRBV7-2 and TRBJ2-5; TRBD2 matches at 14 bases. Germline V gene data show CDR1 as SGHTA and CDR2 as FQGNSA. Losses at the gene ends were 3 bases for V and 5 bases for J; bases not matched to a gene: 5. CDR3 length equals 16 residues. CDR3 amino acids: CASSLGLAGEWETQYF. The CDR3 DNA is TGTGCCAGCAGCTTGGGACTAGCGGGGGAGTGGGAGACCCAGTACTTC.

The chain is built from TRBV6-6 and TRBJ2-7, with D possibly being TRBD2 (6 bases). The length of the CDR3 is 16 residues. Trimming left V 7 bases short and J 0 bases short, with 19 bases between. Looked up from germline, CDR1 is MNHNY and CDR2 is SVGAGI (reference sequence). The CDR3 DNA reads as TGTGCCAGCAACTACAACCCGGGACTTGCCTCCTACGAGCAGTACTTC. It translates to CASNYNPGLASYEQYF.

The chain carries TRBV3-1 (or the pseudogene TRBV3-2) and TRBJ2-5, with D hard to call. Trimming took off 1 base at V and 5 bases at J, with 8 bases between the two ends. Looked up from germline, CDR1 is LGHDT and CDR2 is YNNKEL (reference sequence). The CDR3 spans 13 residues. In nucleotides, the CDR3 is TGTGCCAGCAGCCAAGCCCTGGGCGAGACCCAGTACTTC. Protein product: CASSQALGETQYF.

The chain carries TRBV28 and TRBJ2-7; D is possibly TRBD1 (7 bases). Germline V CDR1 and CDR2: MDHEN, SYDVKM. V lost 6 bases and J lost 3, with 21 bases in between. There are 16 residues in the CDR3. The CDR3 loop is CASSLPGGGGLYEQYF. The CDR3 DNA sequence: TGTGCCAGCAGCCTCCCCGGAGGGGGCGGTCTCTACGAGCAGTACTTC.

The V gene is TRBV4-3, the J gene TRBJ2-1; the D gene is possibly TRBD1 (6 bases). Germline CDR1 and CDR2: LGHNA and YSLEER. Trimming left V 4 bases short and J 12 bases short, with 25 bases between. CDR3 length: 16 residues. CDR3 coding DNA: TGCGCCAGCAGCCGTACATCAACTCCAGGGGCTATCGTGCAGTTCTTC. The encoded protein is CASSRTSTPGAIVQFF.

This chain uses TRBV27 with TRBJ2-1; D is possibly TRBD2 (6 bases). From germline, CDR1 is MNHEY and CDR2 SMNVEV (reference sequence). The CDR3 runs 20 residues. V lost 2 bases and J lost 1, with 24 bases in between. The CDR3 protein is CASSLRSWGLDAVSYNEQFF. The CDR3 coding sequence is TGTGCCAGCAGTTTAAGGAGTTGGGGACTCGACGCTGTTTCCTACAATGAGCAGTTCTTC.

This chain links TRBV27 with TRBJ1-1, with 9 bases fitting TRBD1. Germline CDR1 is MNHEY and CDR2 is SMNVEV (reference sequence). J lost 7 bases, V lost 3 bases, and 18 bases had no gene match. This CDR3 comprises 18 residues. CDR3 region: CASSFSRTGDGAIIEAFF. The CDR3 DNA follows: TGTGCCAGCAGTTTCTCCCGGACAGGGGATGGGGCTATCATTGAAGCTTTCTTT.

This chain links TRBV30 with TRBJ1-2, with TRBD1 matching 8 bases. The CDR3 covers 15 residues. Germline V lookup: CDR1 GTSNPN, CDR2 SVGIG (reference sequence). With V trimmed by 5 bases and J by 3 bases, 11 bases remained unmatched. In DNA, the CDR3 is TGTGCCTGGGAGACCGGACAGGGATCGGACTATGGCTACACCTTC. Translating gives CAWETGQGSDYGYTF.

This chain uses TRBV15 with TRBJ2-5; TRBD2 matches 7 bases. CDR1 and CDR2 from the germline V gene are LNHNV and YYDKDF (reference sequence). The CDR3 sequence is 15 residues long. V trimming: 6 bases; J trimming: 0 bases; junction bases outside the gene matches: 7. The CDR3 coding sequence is TGTGCCACCAGTCGTGGCGGGGGAGACCAAGAGACCCAGTACTTC. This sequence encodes CATSRGGGDQETQYF.

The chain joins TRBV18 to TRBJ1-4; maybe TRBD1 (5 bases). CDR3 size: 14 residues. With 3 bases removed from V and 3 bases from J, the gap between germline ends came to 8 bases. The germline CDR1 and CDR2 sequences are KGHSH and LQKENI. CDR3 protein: CASSPPGPNEKLFF. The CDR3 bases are TGTGCCAGCTCACCCCCAGGGCCTAATGAAAAACTGTTTTTT.

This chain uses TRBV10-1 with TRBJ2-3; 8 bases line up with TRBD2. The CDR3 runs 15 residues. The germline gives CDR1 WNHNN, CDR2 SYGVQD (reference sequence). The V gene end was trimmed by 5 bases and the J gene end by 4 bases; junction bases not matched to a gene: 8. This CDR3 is CASSPFSGSADTQYF. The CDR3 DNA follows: TGCGCCAGCAGTCCCTTCAGCGGGAGTGCAGATACGCAGTATTTT.

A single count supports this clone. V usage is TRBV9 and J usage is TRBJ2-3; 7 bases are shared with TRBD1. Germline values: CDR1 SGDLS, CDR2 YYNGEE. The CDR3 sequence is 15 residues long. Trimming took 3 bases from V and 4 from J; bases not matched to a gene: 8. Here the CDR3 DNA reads TGTGCCAGCAGCGCGACCGAGGGGGCACCAGATACGCAGTATTTT. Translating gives CASSATEGAPDTQYF.

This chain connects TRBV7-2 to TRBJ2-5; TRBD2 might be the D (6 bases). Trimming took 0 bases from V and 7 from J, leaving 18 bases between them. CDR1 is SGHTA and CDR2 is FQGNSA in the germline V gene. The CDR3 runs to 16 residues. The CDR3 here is CASSLALPGGLGTQYF. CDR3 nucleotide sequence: TGTGCCAGCAGCTTAGCTCTCCCAGGAGGGTTAGGGACCCAGTACTTC.

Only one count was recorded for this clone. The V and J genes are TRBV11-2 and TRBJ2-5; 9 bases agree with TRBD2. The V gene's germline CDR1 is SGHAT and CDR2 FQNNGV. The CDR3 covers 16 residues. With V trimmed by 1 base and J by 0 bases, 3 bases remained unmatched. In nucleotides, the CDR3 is TGTGCCAGCAGCTTAGGACTAGCGGCGAACCAAGAGACCCAGTACTTC. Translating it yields CASSLGLAANQETQYF.

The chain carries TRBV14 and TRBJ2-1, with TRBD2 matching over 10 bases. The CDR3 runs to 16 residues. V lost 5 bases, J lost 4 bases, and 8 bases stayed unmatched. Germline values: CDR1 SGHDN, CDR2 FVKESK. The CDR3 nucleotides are TGTGCCAGCAGCTCAATCAGCGGGAGGGATTACAATGAGCAGTTCTTC. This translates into CASSSISGRDYNEQFF. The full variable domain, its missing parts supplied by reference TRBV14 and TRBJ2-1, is EAGVTQFPSHSVIEKGQTVTLRCDPISGHDNLYWYRRVMGKEIKFLLHFVKESKQDESGMPNNRFLAERTGGTYSTLKVQPAELEDSGVYFCASSSISGRDYNEQFFGPGTRLTVL.

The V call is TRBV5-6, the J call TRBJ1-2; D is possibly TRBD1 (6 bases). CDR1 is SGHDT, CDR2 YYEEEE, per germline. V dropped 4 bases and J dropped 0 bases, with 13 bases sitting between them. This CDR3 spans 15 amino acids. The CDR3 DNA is TGTGCCAGCAGCCCGCCCGGGACATCTAACTATGGCTACACCTTC. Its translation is CASSPPGTSNYGYTF.

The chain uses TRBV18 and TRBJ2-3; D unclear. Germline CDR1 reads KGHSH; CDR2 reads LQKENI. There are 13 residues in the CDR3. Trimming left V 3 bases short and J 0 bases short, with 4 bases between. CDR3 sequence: CASSPVSTDTQYF. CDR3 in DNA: TGTGCCAGCTCACCCGTTAGCACAGATACGCAGTATTTT.

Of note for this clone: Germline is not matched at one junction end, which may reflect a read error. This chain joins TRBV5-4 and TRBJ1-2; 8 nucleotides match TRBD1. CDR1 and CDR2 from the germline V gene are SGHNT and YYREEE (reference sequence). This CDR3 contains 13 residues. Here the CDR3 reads CASRLDREYGYTF. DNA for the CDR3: TGTGCCAGCAGATTGGACAGGGAGTATGGCTACACCTTC.

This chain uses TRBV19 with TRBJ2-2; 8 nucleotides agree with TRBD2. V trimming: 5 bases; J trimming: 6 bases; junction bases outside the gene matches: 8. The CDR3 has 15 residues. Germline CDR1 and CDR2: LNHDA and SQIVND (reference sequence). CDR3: CASSPPGLEAGELFF. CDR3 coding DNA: TGTGCCAGTAGTCCACCGGGACTAGAGGCCGGGGAGCTGTTTTTT.